This entry lists 18 T cell receptor beta chains sequenced from one sample in a study of T cell repertoires in cytomegalovirus infection. No antigen has been identified for these receptors. TCRdb used MiXCR to reprocess the reads, holding one entry per CDR3 protein. The data contain more than 45,000 distinct CDR3 sequences, roughly 32% of them singletons. Sequencing input: PBMCs, sequenced either directly or after in vitro stimulation (not recorded which). The receptor source for this set is a human donor in good health (CMV status not recorded). Some clones in this sample may be carry-over from other donors' samples.

This rearrangement joins TRBV5-6 to TRBJ1-6; D uncertain. The V end was cut by 0 bases, the J end by 9 bases, with 10 bases between. This CDR3 is 14 amino acids long. From germline, CDR1 is SGHDT and CDR2 YYEEEE. CDR3 coding DNA: TGTGCCAGCAGCTTGGGGCCGACGGGTTCACCCCTCCACTTT. It specifies CASSLGPTGSPLHF. Combining the CDR3 with reference TRBV5-6 and TRBJ1-6 gives the whole variable domain DAGVTQSPTHLIKTRGQQVTLRCSPKSGHDTVSWYQQALGQGPQFIFQYYEEEERQRGNFPDRFSGHQFPNYSSELNVNALLLGDSALYLCASSLGPTGSPLHFGNGTRLTVT.

The V and J genes are TRBV7-6 and TRBJ2-5; unclear D gene. V gave up 4 bases and J gave up 5 bases, with 11 bases separating them. The CDR3 has 13 amino acids. The germline gives CDR1 SGHVS, CDR2 FNYEAQ. For the CDR3, the DNA is TGTGCCAGCAGCTCAAGTCCCGGGGAGACCCAGTACTTC. It yields the protein CASSSSPGETQYF.

The chain uses TRBV4-3 and TRBJ1-2; a weak D match, TRBD1 (6 bases). The CDR3 spans 16 residues. The V end lost 0 bases, the J end lost 6 bases, and 17 bases lay between the germline ends. Germline V lookup: CDR1 LGHNA, CDR2 YSLEER. The CDR3 region has the DNA TGCGCCAGCAGCCAAGATCTTGGAGGGGGAGCACATGGCTACACCTTC. Its translation: CASSQDLGGGAHGYTF.

The V gene is TRBV7-2, the J gene TRBJ1-5; 7 positions agree with TRBD1. CDR3 length: 12 residues. Germline loops: CDR1 SGHTA, CDR2 FQGNSA. The ends lost 8 bases at V and 9 bases at J; junction bases unmatched: 7. The CDR3 region has the DNA TGTGCCAGCCAGGGACAGATGGGGCCCCAGCATTTT. It encodes CASQGQMGPQHF.

The CDR3 region is CASSLATRQPQHF. CDR3 nucleotides: TGTGCCAGCAGCTTAGCGACCCGTCAGCCCCAGCATTTT. This chain connects TRBV7-2 to TRBJ1-5; D remains unclear. CDR1 SGHTA and CDR2 FQGNSA come from the germline V gene. CDR3 length: 13 residues. The V gene lost 0 bases and the J gene lost 6 bases, with 6 bases spanning the gap.

The chain links TRBV7-8 to TRBJ2-2; D possibly corresponds to TRBD2 (5 bases). CDR1 is SGHVS and CDR2 is FQNEAQ in the germline V gene. V shed 1 base and J shed 3 bases, with 12 bases lying between them. CDR3 size: 16 residues. DNA for the CDR3: TGTGCCAGCAGCTTAGGTAGCGACTATTACACCGGGGAGCTGTTTTTT. Translated, it gives CASSLGSDYYTGELFF.

In this sample, this clonotype turned up a few times. V and J are TRBV11-2 and TRBJ2-1; 14 bases match TRBD2. Trimming at V came to 5 bases and at J to 5 bases, leaving 17 bases not matched to a gene. Germline loops: CDR1 SGHAT, CDR2 FQNNGV. CDR3 size: 20 residues. The CDR3 sequence: CASSVLPGLAGVLRDNEQFF. In nucleotides, the CDR3 is TGTGCCAGCAGCGTTCTGCCGGGACTAGCGGGAGTCCTCCGGGACAATGAGCAGTTCTTC.

This clonotype qualifies as medium-sized. The V gene is TRBV12-3 or TRBV12-4, the J gene TRBJ1-4; the match to TRBD1 covers 7 bases. The CDR3 totals 15 residues. V shed 5 bases and J 3 bases; nucleotides not matched to a gene: 6. DNA of the CDR3: TGTGCCAGCAGTGCACAGGGGCTAGCTAATGAAAAACTGTTTTTT. Amino acid sequence: CASSAQGLANEKLFF.

This rearrangement joins TRBV7-9 to TRBJ2-5; D not certain. V was clipped by 2 bases and J by 2 bases, with 9 bases between them. The CDR3 sequence is 14 residues long. Germline V gene data show CDR1 as SEHNR and CDR2 as FQNEAQ (reference sequence). In DNA, the CDR3 is TGTGCCAGCAGCTTATTGGGCCGGCAAGAGACCCAGTACTTC. Amino acids: CASSLLGRQETQYF.

This clonotype has just a few counts. The V call is TRBV20-1, the J call TRBJ2-1; 7 positions match TRBD2. The CDR3 runs 13 residues. The junction had 13 bases not matched to a gene; V was cut back by 1 base and J by 16 bases. CDR1 is DFQATT and CDR2 is SNEGSKA in the germline V gene (reference sequence). The CDR3 loop is CSARALGEGPSFF. Here the CDR3 DNA reads TGCAGTGCTAGAGCTCTGGGGGAGGGCCCCTCTTTCTTC.

The rearrangement joins TRBV12-3 or TRBV12-4 to TRBJ2-5; 13 bases fit TRBD2. Trimming cost V 5 bases and J 1 base; bases outside gene matches: 7. The CDR3 extends over 17 amino acids. In DNA, the CDR3 is TGTGCCAGCAGTCTCGGACTAGCGGGGGAGTCCCAAGAGACCCAGTACTTC. Translated: CASSLGLAGESQETQYF.

The CDR3 nucleotides are TGTGCCAGCAGCCGTGGGACAGGGGTTGGCTACACCTTC. As protein: CASSRGTGVGYTF. The chain combines TRBV12-3 or TRBV12-4 with TRBJ1-2; 10 nucleotides line up with TRBD1. The CDR3 consists of 13 residues. V was pared by 6 bases and J by 7 bases, with 5 bases of the junction left unmatched.

V usage is TRBV4-1 and J usage is TRBJ2-1; D could derive from TRBD1 or TRBD2 (5 bases each). The germline CDR1 and CDR2 sequences are MGHRA and YSYEKL. The CDR3 totals 16 residues. V lost 1 base to trimming and J lost 0 bases, with 10 bases between them. CDR3 nucleotide sequence: TGCGCCAGCAGCCAAGGGGACCGAAGCTCCTACAATGAGCAGTTCTTC. Its translation is CASSQGDRSSYNEQFF.

The V call is TRBV6-6, the J call TRBJ2-1; 7 positions match TRBD2. Germline CDR1 reads MNHNY; CDR2 reads SVGAGI (reference sequence). Germline trimming cut 0 bases from V and 16 bases from J; bases unmatched to any gene: 6. This CDR3 has 12 amino acids. The CDR3 loop reads CASSYSGGSLFF. The CDR3 nucleotides are TGTGCCAGCAGTTACTCTGGCGGGAGTCTCTTCTTC.

This clonotype came up many times. This chain joins TRBV11-2 and TRBJ1-3; D perhaps matches TRBD1 (5 bases). V lost 2 bases and J lost 0, with 14 bases in between. The V gene's germline CDR1 is SGHAT and CDR2 FQNNGV. The CDR3 has 17 residues. The CDR3 sequence: CASSLTGTDHSGNTIYF. CDR3 coding DNA: TGTGCCAGCAGCTTAACCGGGACTGATCACTCTGGAAACACCATATATTTT. Complete variable domain (other parts from reference TRBV11-2 and TRBJ1-3): EAGVAQSPRYKIIEKRQSVAFWCNPISGHATLYWYQQILGQGPKLLIQFQNNGVVDDSQLPKDRFSAERLKGVDSTLKIQPAKLEDSAVYLCASSLTGTDHSGNTIYFGEGSWLTVV.

In the case of this clonotype: This could be a read error, since a much larger clone is one nucleotide away. V and J are TRBV6-5 and TRBJ2-7, with a weak D call TRBD1 (5 bases). CDR3 size: 13 residues. Germline V gene sequence: CDR1 MNHEY, CDR2 SVGAGI. V lost 4 bases and J lost 8, with 15 bases in between. The DNA of the CDR3 is TGTGCCAGCAGTTCCAAGGGTAGGGGAAAGCAGTACTTC. Its translation: CASSSKGRGKQYF.

In this sample, this clonotype turned up many times. V and J are TRBV7-2 and TRBJ2-5; possibly TRBD2 for D (7 bases). V lost 5 bases and J lost 4, with 20 bases in between. Germline V CDR1 and CDR2: SGHTA, FQGNSA. The CDR3 runs to 16 residues. This CDR3 is CASSHPMGGLGETQYF. CDR3 coding DNA: TGTGCCAGCAGCCACCCTATGGGGGGGCTGGGAGAGACCCAGTACTTC.

The gene calls are TRBV11-2 and TRBJ2-1, with a weak D call TRBD2 (5 bases). Germline-derived CDR1 and CDR2 are SGHAT and FQNNGV. There are 14 residues in the CDR3. V gave up 8 bases and J gave up 1 base, with 12 bases separating them. The CDR3 is CASLRTGSYNEQFF. CDR3 coding DNA: TGTGCCAGCCTCCGGACGGGATCCTACAATGAGCAGTTCTTC. Full variable domain (rest looked up from reference TRBV11-2 and TRBJ2-1): EAGVAQSPRYKIIEKRQSVAFWCNPISGHATLYWYQQILGQGPKLLIQFQNNGVVDDSQLPKDRFSAERLKGVDSTLKIQPAKLEDSAVYLCASLRTGSYNEQFFGPGTRLTVL.